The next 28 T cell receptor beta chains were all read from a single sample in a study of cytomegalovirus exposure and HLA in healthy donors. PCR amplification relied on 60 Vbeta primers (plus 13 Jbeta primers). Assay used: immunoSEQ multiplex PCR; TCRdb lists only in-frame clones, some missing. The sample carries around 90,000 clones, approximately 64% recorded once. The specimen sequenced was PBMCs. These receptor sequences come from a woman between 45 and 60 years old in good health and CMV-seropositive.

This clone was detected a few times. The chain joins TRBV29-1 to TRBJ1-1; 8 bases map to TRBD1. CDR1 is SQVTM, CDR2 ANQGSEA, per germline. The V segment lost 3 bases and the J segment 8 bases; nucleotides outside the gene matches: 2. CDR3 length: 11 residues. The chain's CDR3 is CSVDGDREAFF. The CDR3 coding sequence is TGCAGCGTTGACGGGGACAGGGAAGCTTTCTTT.

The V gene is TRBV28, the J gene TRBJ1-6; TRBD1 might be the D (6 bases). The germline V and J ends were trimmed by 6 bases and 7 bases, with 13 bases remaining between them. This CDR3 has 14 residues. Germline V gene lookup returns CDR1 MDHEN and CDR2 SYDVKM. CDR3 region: CASSPGVGNSPLHF. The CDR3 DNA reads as TGTGCCAGCAGCCCAGGGGTGGGCAATTCACCCCTCCACTTT.

The DNA for the CDR3 is TGTGCCAGCAGCTTGGCGACAGAACATGGCTACACCTTC. Translation gives CASSLATEHGYTF. This chain joins TRBV7-9 and TRBJ1-2, with D perhaps TRBD1 (5 bases). The CDR3 is 13 residues long. The V end was cut by 3 bases, the J end by 6 bases, with 11 bases between. Germline CDR1 and CDR2: SEHNR and FQNEAQ (reference sequence).

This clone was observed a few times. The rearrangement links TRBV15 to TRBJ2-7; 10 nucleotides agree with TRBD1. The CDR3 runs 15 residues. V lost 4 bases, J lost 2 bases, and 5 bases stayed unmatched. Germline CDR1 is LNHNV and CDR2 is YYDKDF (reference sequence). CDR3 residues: CATSTRTGGTYEQYF. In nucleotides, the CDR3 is TGTGCCACCAGCACGAGGACAGGGGGGACCTACGAGCAGTACTTC.

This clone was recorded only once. The CDR3 DNA sequence: TGTGCCAGTAGTATCGGACTAGAACCCCAAGAGACCCAGTACTTC. Its translation: CASSIGLEPQETQYF. The chain has TRBV19 and TRBJ2-5, with 7 bases matching TRBD2. The CDR3 is 15 residues long. The V and J ends lost 3 bases and 1 base, in that order; junction bases with no gene match: 5. Per germline, CDR1 LNHDA and CDR2 SQIVND (reference sequence).

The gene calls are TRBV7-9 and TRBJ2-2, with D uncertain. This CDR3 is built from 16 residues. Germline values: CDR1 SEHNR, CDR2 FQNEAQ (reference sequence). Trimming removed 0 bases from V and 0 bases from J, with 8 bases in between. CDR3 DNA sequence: TGTGCCAGCAGCTTAGCCAGTTTCGCGAACACCGGGGAGCTGTTTTTT. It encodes CASSLASFANTGELFF.

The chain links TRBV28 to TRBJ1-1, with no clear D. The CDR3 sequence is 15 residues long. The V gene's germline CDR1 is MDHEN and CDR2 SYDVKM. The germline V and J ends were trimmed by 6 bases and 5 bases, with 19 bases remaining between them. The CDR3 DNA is TGTGCCAGCAGGCGAGGTCCGGCCGGGTGGACTGAAGCTTTCTTT. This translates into CASRRGPAGWTEAFF.

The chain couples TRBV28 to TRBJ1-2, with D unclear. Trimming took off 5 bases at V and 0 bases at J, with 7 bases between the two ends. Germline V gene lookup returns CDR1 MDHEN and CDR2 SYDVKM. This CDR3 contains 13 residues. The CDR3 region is CASSLGANYGYTF. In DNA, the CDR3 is TGTGCCAGCAGTCTGGGAGCTAACTATGGCTACACCTTC.

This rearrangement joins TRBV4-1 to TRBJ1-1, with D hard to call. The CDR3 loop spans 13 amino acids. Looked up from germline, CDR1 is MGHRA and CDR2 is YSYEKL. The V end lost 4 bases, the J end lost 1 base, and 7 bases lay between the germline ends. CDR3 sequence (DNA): TGCGCCAGCAGCCCCGACAAGAACACTGAAGCTTTCTTT. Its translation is CASSPDKNTEAFF.

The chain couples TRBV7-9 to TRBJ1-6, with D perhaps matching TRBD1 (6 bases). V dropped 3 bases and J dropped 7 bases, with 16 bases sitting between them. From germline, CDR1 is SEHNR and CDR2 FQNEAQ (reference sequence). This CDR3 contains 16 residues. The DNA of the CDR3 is TGTGCCAGCAGCTTTAGTGGTGGGGGCCAGAATTCACCCCTCCACTTT. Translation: CASSFSGGGQNSPLHF.

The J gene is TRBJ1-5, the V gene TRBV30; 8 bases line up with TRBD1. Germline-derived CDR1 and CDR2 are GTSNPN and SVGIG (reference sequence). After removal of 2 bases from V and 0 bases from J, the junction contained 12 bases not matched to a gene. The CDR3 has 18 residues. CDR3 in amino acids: CAWSTPRQGLYSNQPQHF. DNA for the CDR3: TGTGCCTGGAGTACACCTCGACAGGGGTTGTATAGCAATCAGCCCCAGCATTTT.

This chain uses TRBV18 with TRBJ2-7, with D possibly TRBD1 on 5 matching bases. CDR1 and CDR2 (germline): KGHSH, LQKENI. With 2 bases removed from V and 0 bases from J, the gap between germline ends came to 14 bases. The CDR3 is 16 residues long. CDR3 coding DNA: TGTGCCAGCTCACCAATTGCAGGGTTAAGCTCCTACGAGCAGTACTTC. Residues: CASSPIAGLSSYEQYF.

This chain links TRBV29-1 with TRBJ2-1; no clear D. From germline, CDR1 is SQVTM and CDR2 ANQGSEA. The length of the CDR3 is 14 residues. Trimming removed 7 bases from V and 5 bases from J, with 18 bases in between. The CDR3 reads CSAARIAVDNEQFF. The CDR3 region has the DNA TGCAGCGCCGCGAGGATTGCGGTAGACAATGAGCAGTTCTTC.

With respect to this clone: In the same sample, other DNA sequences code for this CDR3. CDR3 region: CASSPRDSNTEAFF. CDR3 coding DNA: TGTGCCAGCAGCCCCCGAGACAGCAACACTGAAGCTTTCTTT. This chain joins TRBV7-8 and TRBJ1-1; a possible D gene is TRBD1 (5 bases). The V gene's germline CDR1 is SGHVS and CDR2 FQNEAQ. Trimming removed 5 bases from V and 2 bases from J, with 12 bases in between. CDR3 size: 14 residues.

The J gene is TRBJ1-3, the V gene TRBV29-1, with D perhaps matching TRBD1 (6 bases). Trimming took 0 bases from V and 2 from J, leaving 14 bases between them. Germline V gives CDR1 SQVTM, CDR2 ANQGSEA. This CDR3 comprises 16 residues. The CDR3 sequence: CSVEDEGGEAGNTIYF. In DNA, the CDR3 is TGCAGCGTTGAAGATGAGGGGGGGGAGGCTGGAAACACCATATATTTT.

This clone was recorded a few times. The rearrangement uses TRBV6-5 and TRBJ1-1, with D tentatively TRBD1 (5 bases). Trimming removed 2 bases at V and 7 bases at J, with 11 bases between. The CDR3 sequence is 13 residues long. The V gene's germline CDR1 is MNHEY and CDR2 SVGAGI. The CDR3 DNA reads TGTGCCAGCAGTTACAGTGGGGGGGGTGAAGCTTTCTTT. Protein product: CASSYSGGGEAFF.

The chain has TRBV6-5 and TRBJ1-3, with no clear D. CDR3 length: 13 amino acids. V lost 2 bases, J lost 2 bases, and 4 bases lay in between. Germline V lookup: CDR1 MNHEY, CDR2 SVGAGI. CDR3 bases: TGTGCCAGCAGTTACGGGCCTGGAAACACCATATATTTT. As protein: CASSYGPGNTIYF.

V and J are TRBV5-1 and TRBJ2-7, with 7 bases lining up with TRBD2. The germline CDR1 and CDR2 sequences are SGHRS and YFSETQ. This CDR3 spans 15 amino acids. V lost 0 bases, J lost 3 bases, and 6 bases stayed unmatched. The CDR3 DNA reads TGCGCCAGCAGCTTGGTGGCGGGGGAGATCTACGAGCAGTACTTC. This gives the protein CASSLVAGEIYEQYF.

CDR3 sequence (DNA): TGTGCCAGCAGCTTAGGTTGGGGCGGGGACGAGCAGTACTTC. Protein product: CASSLGWGGDEQYF. The rearrangement uses TRBV7-2 and TRBJ2-7; a possible D gene is TRBD2 (6 bases). Between the trimmed V and J ends, which lost 1 base and 5 bases, there was a span of 12 bases. CDR1 SGHTA and CDR2 FQGNSA come from the germline V gene. The CDR3 runs to 14 residues.

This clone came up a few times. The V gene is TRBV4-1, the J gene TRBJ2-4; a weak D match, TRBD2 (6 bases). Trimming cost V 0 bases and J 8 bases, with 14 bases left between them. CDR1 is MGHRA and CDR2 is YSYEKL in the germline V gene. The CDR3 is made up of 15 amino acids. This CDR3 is CASSQDLRRGDIQYF. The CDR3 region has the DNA TGCGCCAGCAGCCAAGATCTGAGGAGGGGCGACATTCAGTACTTC.

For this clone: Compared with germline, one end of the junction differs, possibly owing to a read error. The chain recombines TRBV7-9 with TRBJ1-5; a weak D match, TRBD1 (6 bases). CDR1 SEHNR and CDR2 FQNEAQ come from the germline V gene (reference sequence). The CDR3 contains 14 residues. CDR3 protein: CSSSLTGNNQPQHF. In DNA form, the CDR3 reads TGTTCCAGCAGCTTAACAGGGAACAATCAGCCCCAGCATTTT.

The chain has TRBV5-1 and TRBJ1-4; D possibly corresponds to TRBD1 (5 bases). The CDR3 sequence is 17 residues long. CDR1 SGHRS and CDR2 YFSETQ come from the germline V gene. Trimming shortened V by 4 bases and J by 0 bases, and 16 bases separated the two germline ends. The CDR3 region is CASSRSRVSATNEKLFF. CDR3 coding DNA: TGCGCCAGCAGCCGAAGCAGGGTTTCTGCAACTAATGAAAAACTGTTTTTT.

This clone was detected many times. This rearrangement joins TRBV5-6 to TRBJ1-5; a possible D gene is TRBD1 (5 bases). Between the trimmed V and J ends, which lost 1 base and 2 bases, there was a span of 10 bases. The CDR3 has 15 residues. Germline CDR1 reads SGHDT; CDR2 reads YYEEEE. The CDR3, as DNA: TGTGCCAGCAGCTTGTGGGGGAGGGGCAATCAGCCCCAGCATTTT. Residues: CASSLWGRGNQPQHF.

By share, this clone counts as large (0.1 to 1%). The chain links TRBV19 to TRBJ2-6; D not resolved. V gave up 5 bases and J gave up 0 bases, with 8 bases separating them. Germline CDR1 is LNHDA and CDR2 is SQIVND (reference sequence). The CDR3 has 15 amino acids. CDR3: CASSPESSGANVLTF. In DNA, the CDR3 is TGTGCCAGTAGTCCCGAGTCCTCTGGGGCCAACGTCCTGACTTTC.

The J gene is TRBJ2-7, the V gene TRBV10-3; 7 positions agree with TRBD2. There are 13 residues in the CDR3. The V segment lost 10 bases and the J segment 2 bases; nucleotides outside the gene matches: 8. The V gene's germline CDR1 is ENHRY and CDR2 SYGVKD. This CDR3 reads CATTPGGTYEQYF. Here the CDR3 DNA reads TGTGCCACTACCCCCGGGGGGACCTACGAGCAGTACTTC.

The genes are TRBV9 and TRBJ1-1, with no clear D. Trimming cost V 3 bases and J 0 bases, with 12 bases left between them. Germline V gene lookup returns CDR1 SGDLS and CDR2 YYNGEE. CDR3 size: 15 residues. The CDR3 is CASSGPGSVNTEAFF. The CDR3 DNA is TGTGCCAGCAGCGGCCCCGGGTCCGTGAACACTGAAGCTTTCTTT.

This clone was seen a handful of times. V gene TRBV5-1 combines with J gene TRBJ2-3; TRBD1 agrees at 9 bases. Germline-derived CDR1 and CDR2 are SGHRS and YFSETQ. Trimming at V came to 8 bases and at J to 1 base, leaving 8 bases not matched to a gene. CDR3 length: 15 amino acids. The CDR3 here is CASTGGRWGTDTQYF. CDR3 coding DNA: TGCGCCAGTACAGGGGGCAGGTGGGGCACAGATACGCAGTATTTT.

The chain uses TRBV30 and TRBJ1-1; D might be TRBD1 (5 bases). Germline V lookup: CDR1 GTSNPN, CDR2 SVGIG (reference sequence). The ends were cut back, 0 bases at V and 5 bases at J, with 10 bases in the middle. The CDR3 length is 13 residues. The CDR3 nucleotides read TGTGCCTGGAGTGTAGGGGCAGAGACTGAAGCTTTCTTT. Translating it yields CAWSVGAETEAFF.